The 2 T cell receptor beta chains in this list originate from one sample, sequenced in a study of cytomegalovirus exposure and HLA in healthy donors. Use of 60 Vbeta and 13 Jbeta primers characterized the PCR. Sequencing was performed with immunoSEQ multiplex PCR; in TCRdb, only in-frame clones are kept and a portion is missing. In the table there are tens of thousands of clones, over 80% of which are singletons. Sequenced: PBMCs. The receptors derive from a man aged 18 to 29 in good health and CMV-seronegative.

This clone was picked up a small number of times. This sequence joins TRBV30 and TRBJ2-2; no reliable D call. Germline loops: CDR1 GTSNPN, CDR2 SVGIG (reference sequence). V lost 6 bases and J lost 3, with 8 bases in between. The CDR3 contains 12 residues. The CDR3 nucleotides are TGTGCCTGTATTGCGGACACCGGGGAGCTGTTTTTT. Translated, it gives CACIADTGELFF.

The chain joins TRBV28 to TRBJ2-3; the D is unclear. The CDR3 spans 13 residues. Germline-derived CDR1 and CDR2 are MDHEN and SYDVKM. V was shortened by 4 bases and J by 1 base, with 6 bases between the two germline ends. CDR3 bases: TGTGCCAGCAGTTCCGGAGGCACAGATACGCAGTATTTT. It is translated as CASSSGGTDTQYF.